The rows below give T cell receptor beta chains drawn from one sample of a study of blood T cells in healthy people across ages. TCRdb processed the 5' RACE reads anew with MiXCR; each CDR3 protein has one entry. The data hold hundreds of thousands of distinct CDR3 sequences, with roughly 50% observed a single time. The sequenced material came from blood. Receptors originate from a man younger than 40 in good health. Each CDR3 is given with its conserved first and last residue. Fields, in order: clone size, D gene, V gene, J gene, CDR3 DNA, CDR3 protein. A D gene is named only where the DNA matches it firmly. Rows may omit the clone size; those that give it use once, few, many or a size class.

>NA|TRBD2|TRBV7-3|TRBJ2-3
TGTGCCAGCAGCGGGACTAGCGGGGTAACAGATACGCAGTATTTT
CASSGTSGVTDTQYF
>once|NA|TRBV9|TRBJ1-1
TGTGCCAGATGGGGTCCCGAAGCTTTCTTT
CARWGPEAFF
>few|NA|TRBV13|TRBJ1-2
TGTGCCAGCAGCACCCTACAGGGATATGGCTACACCTTC
CASSTLQGYGYTF
>NA|NA|TRBV12-3/TRBV12-4|TRBJ2-7
TGTGCCAGCAGTCCACCTGAAACCTACGAGCAGTACTTC
CASSPPETYEQYF
>NA|NA|TRBV6-1|TRBJ2-5
TGTGCCAGCAGTGCCGCTAGCAAGCAGTACTTC
CASSAASKQYF
>NA|NA|TRBV7-6|TRBJ2-1
TGTGCCAGCAGCCCGTTCGGTAGCAACTCCTACAATGAGCAGTTCTTC
CASSPFGSNSYNEQFF
>NA|NA|TRBV2|TRBJ1-2
TGTGCCAGCAGTGACCAGGGCAGGGGAGGGTATGGCTACACCTTC
CASSDQGRGGYGYTF
>NA|NA|TRBV24-1|TRBJ2-7
TGTGCCAATACCGGGACACCAGACTACGAGCAGTACTTC
CANTGTPDYEQYF
>NA|NA|TRBV5-1|TRBJ2-3
TGCGCCAGCAGCTTGGCGAGCCCCCAGGGCGAAACGCAGTATTTT
CASSLASPQGETQYF
>NA|TRBD1|TRBV28|TRBJ2-5
TGTGCCAGCGCAACAGGGGGTGAGACCCAGTACTTC
CASATGGETQYF
>NA|NA|TRBV10-3|TRBJ2-1
TGTGCCATCAGTGATCCAAACAGGGTAGACTACAATGAGCAGTTCTTC
CAISDPNRVDYNEQFF
>few|TRBD2|TRBV18|TRBJ2-7
TGTGCCAGCTCACCAGGGGAGGGTCAGTACTTC
CASSPGEGQYF
>NA|NA|TRBV29-1|TRBJ1-2
TGCAGCGTCAAAGACGTCGGGCTTTATGGCTACACCTTC
CSVKDVGLYGYTF
>few|TRBD1|TRBV4-1|TRBJ2-7
TGCGCCAGCAGCCAAGAAGGGGGACAGATATACGAGCAGTACTTC
CASSQEGGQIYEQYF
>NA|NA|TRBV7-2|TRBJ2-5
TGTGCCAGCAGCTCGTACAACCAGGGAGAGACCCAGTACTTC
CASSSYNQGETQYF
>few|TRBD2|TRBV2|TRBJ2-3
TGTGCCAGCAGTCGACTAGCGGGGGTGACAGATACGCAGTATTTT
CASSRLAGVTDTQYF
>NA|NA|TRBV10-3|TRBJ1-1
TGTGCCATCACCCACGAAGGGGGGAACACTGAAGCTTTCTTT
CAITHEGGNTEAFF
>NA|TRBD1|TRBV7-2|TRBJ1-1
TGTGCCAGCACCCCACGGGGACAGGGGGCGAACACTGAAGCTTTCTTT
CASTPRGQGANTEAFF
>NA|NA|TRBV9|TRBJ1-1
TGTGCCAGCGCTCCCGGAGTTTACACTGAAGCTTTCTTT
CASAPGVYTEAFF
>few|TRBD2|TRBV4-1|TRBJ2-1
TGCGCCAGCAGCCTGAGGGCTAGCGGGGGACTCTCCTACAATGAGCAGTTCTTC
CASSLRASGGLSYNEQFF
>NA|NA|TRBV29-1|TRBJ1-1
TGCAGCGTTGATAAACAGACTCTTCTTAACACTGAAGCTTTCTTT
CSVDKQTLLNTEAFF
>NA|NA|TRBV7-2|TRBJ1-4
TGTGCCAGCAGCTTCCGGGAGACTGAAAAACTGTTTTTT
CASSFRETEKLFF
>few|NA|TRBV3-1|TRBJ2-5
TGTGCCAGCAGCTCGCGGCCCTCCTCCGGAGTGAGGATGGAGACCCAGTACTTC
CASSSRPSSGVRMETQYF
>NA|NA|TRBV5-1|TRBJ2-3
TGCGCCAGCAGCTGGTCGGGGGGCCGAAGCACAGATACGCAGTATTTT
CASSWSGGRSTDTQYF
>NA|TRBD1|TRBV6-5|TRBJ1-2
TGTGCCAGCAGTACCGGGACAGGTCTAATCTATGGCTACACCTTC
CASSTGTGLIYGYTF
>NA|NA|TRBV7-2|TRBJ2-4
TGTGCCAGCAGCTTAGACAGTGAGAACATTCAGTACTTC
CASSLDSENIQYF
>NA|TRBD2|TRBV6-4|TRBJ2-1
TGTGCCAGCAGTGACTCGCTAGCGGGGGGAAATGAGCAGTTCTTC
CASSDSLAGGNEQFF
>NA|NA|TRBV27|TRBJ1-2
TGTGCCAGCAGTTTATCGGTGGGGGCAGGGAGCTATGGCTACACCTTC
CASSLSVGAGSYGYTF
>NA|NA|TRBV6-5|TRBJ2-3
TGTGCCAGCAGTTACTGGAATCTCACAGATACGCAGTATTTT
CASSYWNLTDTQYF
>NA|TRBD2|TRBV2|TRBJ2-3
TGTGCCAGAGAGCGGGGGAGCACAGATACGCAGTATTTT
CARERGSTDTQYF
>NA|TRBD1|TRBV5-1|TRBJ1-4
TGCGCCAGCAGCTATCAGACAGGGACTAATGAAAAACTGTTTTTT
CASSYQTGTNEKLFF
>few|TRBD1|TRBV7-2|TRBJ2-2
TGTGCCAGCAGCTTAAGGTTGGGACAGATTAACACCGGGGAGCTGTTTTTT
CASSLRLGQINTGELFF
>NA|NA|TRBV2|TRBJ1-6
TGTGCCAGCAGCCCCGACAGTTCCGCGACACCCCTCCACTTT
CASSPDSSATPLHF
>few|TRBD2|TRBV10-3|TRBJ2-7
TGTGCCATCAGTCTAGCGGGGGGTCGCGAGCAGTACTTC
CAISLAGGREQYF
>NA|TRBD2|TRBV7-3|TRBJ2-7
TGTGCCAGTAGCCCATCTAGCGGGAGGAACTACGAGCAGTACTTC
CASSPSSGRNYEQYF
>NA|TRBD1|TRBV5-1|TRBJ2-7
TGCGCCAGCAGCTCCTTGGGGACAGGGGACGAGCAGTACTTC
CASSSLGTGDEQYF
>NA|TRBD2|TRBV12-3/TRBV12-4|TRBJ2-3
TGTGCCGGCGCCTCGACTGCGACTAGCGCAGATACGCAGTATTTT
CAGASTATSADTQYF
>NA|NA|TRBV7-9|TRBJ1-1
TGTGCCAGCAGCTTCCAGGGGCTTGAAGCTTTCTTT
CASSFQGLEAFF
>NA|TRBD2|TRBV5-1|TRBJ2-3
TGCGCCAGCAGCTTCCCGGGACTAGCGGGGGGGCCAGATACGCAGTATTTT
CASSFPGLAGGPDTQYF
>NA|NA|TRBV6-6|TRBJ2-1
TGTGCCAGCAGGAGCACAGGGAGGTTCAATGAGCAGTTCTTC
CASRSTGRFNEQFF
>NA|NA|TRBV6-5|TRBJ1-2
TGTGCCAGCAGCCGGGGTACAGGGACGTGGGGCTACACCTTC
CASSRGTGTWGYTF
>few|NA|TRBV20-1|TRBJ2-1
TGCAGTGCTAGAGCAGGCAGCTCCTCCTACAATGAGCAGTTCTTC
CSARAGSSSYNEQFF
>once|NA|TRBV28|TRBJ1-6
TGTGCCAGCAGTTTCTTTCATCTGGGCGGGCTGAGCTCCTATAATTCACCCCCCCACTTT
CASSFFHLGGLSSYNSPPHF
>NA|TRBD2|TRBV9|TRBJ2-5
TGTGCCAGCAGCACCCGGGGGGGTACCCAAGAGACCCAGTACTTC
CASSTRGGTQETQYF
>NA|NA|TRBV7-9|TRBJ2-5
TGTGCCAGCAGCGGACAGAACCAAGAGACCCAGTACTTC
CASSGQNQETQYF
>once|NA|TRBV5-1|TRBJ1-6
TGCGCCAGCAGCTCGACCGGGACGGCGAATAATAATTCACCCCTCCACTTT
CASSSTGTANNNSPLHF
>NA|TRBD2|TRBV2|TRBJ2-5
TGTGCCAGCAGTTACGGACTAGCGGGGCTGGCAGAGACCCAGTACTTC
CASSYGLAGLAETQYF
>NA|NA|TRBV20-1|TRBJ1-6
TGCAGTGCTAGTGGCACAGGGTATAATCCACCCCTCCACTTT
CSASGTGYNPPLHF
>NA|NA|TRBV12-3/TRBV12-4|TRBJ2-1
TGTGCCAGCAGTTTAGCGTTAACCACCTGGACCCGGGACACCCTCTCCTACGAGCAGTTCTTC
CASSLALTTWTRDTLSYEQFF
>NA|TRBD2|TRBV6-2/TRBV6-3|TRBJ2-3
TGTGCCAGCAGGGGGACTAGCGACAAAGATACGCAGTATTTT
CASRGTSDKDTQYF
>NA|NA|TRBV2|TRBJ2-5
TGTGCCAGCAGTGAGGGGCCCAGAGAGACCCAGTACTTC
CASSEGPRETQYF
>NA|TRBD2|TRBV20-1|TRBJ2-5
TGCAGTGCTAGAGATCCGGGGGGATACCAAGAGACCCAGTACTTC
CSARDPGGYQETQYF
>NA|NA|TRBV28|TRBJ2-7
TGTGCCAGTTCAAATCCCACGACGTACGAGCAGTACTTC
CASSNPTTYEQYF
>once|TRBD1|TRBV15|TRBJ2-7
TGTGTCACCAGCAGAGATTTCGGGACAGGGAAGTACAATGAGCAGTACTTC
CVTSRDFGTGKYNEQYF
>NA|NA|TRBV7-2|TRBJ1-2
TGTGCCAGCAGCTTAGTCCTCACCGCCAGACAGGACTATGGCTACACCTTC
CASSLVLTARQDYGYTF
>NA|TRBD1|TRBV28|TRBJ2-7
TGTGCCAGCAGGTTCAAGACAGGGTTGGGCTACGAGCAGTACTTC
CASRFKTGLGYEQYF
>few|NA|TRBV20-1|TRBJ1-6
TGCAGTGTAAGAGGGCAGGATAATTCACCCCTCCACTTT
CSVRGQDNSPLHF
>many|TRBD2|TRBV4-3|TRBJ2-3
TGCGCCAGCAGCCAATCCGGGACTAGCGGGGGAGATACGCAGTATTTT
CASSQSGTSGGDTQYF
>many|NA|TRBV28|TRBJ2-7
TGTGCCAGCAGTCCGGGCGGATCTTACGAGCAGTACTTC
CASSPGGSYEQYF
>few|TRBD2|TRBV12-3/TRBV12-4|TRBJ2-3
TGTGCCAGCAGTTTTCCCCGTAGCGGGGGGACTTCCACAGATACGCAGTATTTT
CASSFPRSGGTSTDTQYF